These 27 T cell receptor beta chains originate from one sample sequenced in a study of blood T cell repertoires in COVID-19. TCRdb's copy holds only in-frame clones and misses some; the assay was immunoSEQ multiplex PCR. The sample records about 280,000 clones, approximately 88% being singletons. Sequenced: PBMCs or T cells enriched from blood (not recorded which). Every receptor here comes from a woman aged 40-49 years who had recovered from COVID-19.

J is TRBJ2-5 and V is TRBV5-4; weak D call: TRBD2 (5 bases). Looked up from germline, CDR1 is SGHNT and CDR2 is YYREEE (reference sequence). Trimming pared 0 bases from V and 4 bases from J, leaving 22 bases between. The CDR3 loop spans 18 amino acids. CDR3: CASSLEANGMGVGETQYF. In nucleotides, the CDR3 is TGTGCCAGCAGCTTGGAGGCAAACGGGATGGGAGTGGGAGAGACCCAGTACTTC.

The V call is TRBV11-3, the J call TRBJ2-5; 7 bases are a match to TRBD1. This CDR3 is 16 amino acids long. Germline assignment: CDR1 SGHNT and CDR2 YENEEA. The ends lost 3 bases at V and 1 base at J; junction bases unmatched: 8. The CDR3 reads CASSFDRGHPQETQYF. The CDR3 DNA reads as TGTGCCAGCAGCTTTGATAGGGGGCACCCCCAAGAGACCCAGTACTTC.

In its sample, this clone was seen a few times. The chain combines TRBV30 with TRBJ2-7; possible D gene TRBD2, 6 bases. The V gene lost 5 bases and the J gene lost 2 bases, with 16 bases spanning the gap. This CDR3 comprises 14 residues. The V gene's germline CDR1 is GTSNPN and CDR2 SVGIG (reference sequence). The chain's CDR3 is CAWARGPAPYEQYF. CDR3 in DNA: TGTGCCTGGGCGCGGGGACCCGCACCCTACGAGCAGTACTTC.

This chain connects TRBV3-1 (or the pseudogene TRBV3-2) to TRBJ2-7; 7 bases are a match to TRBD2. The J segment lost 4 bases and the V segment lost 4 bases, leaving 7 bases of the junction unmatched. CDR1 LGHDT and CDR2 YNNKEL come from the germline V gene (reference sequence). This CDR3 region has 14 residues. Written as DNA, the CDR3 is TGTGCCAGCAGCCCCCTAGCGGATGGGTACGAGCAGTACTTC. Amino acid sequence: CASSPLADGYEQYF.

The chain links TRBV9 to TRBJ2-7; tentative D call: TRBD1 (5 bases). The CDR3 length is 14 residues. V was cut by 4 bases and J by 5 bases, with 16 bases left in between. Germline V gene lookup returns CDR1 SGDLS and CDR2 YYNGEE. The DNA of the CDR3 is TGTGCCAGCAGCCCCTACCTTGAAGGGGACGAGCAGTACTTC. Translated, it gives CASSPYLEGDEQYF.

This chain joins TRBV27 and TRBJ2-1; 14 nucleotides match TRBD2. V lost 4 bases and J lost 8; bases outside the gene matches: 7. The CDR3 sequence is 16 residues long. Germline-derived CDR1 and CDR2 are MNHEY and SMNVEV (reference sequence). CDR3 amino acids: CASSSHGTSGSYEQFF. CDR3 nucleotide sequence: TGTGCCAGCAGTTCACACGGGACTAGCGGGAGCTATGAGCAGTTCTTC.

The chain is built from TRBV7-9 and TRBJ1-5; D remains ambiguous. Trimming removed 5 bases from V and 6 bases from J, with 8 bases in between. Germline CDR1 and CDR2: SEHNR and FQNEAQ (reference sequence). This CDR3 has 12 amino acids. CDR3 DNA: TGTGCCAGCAGCGCTGCAGGTCAGCCCCAGCATTTT. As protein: CASSAAGQPQHF.

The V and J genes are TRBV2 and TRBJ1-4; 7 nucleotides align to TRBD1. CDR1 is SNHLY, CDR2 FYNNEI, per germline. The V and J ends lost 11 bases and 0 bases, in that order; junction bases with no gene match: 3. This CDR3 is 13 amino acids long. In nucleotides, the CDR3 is TGTGCCGACAGGGTTGCAACTAATGAAAAACTGTTTTTT. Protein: CADRVATNEKLFF. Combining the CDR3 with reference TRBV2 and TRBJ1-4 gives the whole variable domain EPEVTQTPSHQVTQMGQEVILRCVPISNHLYFYWYRQILGQKVEFLVSFYNNEISEKSEIFDDQFSVERPDGSNFTLKIRSTKLEDSAMYFCADRVATNEKLFFGSGTQLSVL.

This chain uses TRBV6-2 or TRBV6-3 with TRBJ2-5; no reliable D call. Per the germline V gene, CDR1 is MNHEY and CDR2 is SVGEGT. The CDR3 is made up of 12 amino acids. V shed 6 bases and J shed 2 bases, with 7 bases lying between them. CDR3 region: CASSLLQETQYF. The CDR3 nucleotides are TGTGCCAGCAGCTTACTACAAGAGACCCAGTACTTC.

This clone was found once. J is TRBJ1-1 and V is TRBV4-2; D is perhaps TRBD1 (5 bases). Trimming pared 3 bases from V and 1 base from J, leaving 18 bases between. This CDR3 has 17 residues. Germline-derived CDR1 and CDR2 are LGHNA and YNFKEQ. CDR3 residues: CASSHPEGQGTNTEAFF. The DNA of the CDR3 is TGTGCCAGCAGCCATCCAGAAGGGCAGGGAACGAACACTGAAGCTTTCTTT.

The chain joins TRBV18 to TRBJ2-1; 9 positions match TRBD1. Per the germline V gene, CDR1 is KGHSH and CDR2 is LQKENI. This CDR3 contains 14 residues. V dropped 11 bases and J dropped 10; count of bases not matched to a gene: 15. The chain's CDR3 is CADSKDRGNREQFF. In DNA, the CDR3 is TGTGCCGACTCAAAGGACAGGGGTAATAGGGAGCAGTTCTTC. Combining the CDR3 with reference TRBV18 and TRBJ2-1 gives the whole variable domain NAGVMQNPRHLVRRRGQEARLRCSPMKGHSHVYWYRQLPEEGLKFMVYLQKENIIDESGMPKERFSAEFPKEGPSILRIQQVVRGDSAAYFCADSKDRGNREQFFGPGTRLTVL.

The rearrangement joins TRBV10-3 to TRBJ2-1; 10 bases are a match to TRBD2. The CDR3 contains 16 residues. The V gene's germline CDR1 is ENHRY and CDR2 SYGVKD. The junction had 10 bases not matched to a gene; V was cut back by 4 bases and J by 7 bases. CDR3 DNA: TGTGCCATCAGTGTGAGAAGACTAGCGGGCTCGAATGAGCAGTTCTTC. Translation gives CAISVRRLAGSNEQFF.

The chain's CDR3 is CASSLTGGRGEQFF. The CDR3 coding sequence is TGTGCCAGCAGCTTGACAGGGGGACGGGGTGAGCAGTTCTTC. The V call is TRBV7-9, the J call TRBJ2-1; 9 bases are shared with TRBD1. After removal of 3 bases from V and 9 bases from J, the junction contained 6 bases not matched to a gene. This CDR3 contains 14 residues. The germline gives CDR1 SEHNR, CDR2 FQNEAQ (reference sequence).

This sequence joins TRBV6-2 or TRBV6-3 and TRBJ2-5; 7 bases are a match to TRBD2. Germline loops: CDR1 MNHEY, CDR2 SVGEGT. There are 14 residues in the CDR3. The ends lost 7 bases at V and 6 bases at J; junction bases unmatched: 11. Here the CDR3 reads CASTPGGLEKTQYF. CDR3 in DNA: TGTGCCAGCACCCCCGGAGGACTAGAGAAGACCCAGTACTTC.

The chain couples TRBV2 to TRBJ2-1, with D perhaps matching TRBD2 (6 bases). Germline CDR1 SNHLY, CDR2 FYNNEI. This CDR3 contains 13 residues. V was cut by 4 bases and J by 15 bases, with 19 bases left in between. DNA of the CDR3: TGTGCCAGCAGTGTCCGTGAGGGGAGGCCTTCGTTCTTC. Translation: CASSVREGRPSFF.

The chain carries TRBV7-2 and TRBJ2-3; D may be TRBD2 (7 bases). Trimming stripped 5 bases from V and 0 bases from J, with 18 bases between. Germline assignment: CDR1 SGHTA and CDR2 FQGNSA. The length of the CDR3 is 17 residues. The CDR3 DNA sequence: TGTGCCAGCAGCCCCACGTGGGGGAGGGGGAGCACAGATACGCAGTATTTT. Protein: CASSPTWGRGSTDTQYF.

The CDR3 bases are TGTGCCAGCAGTTCCCAGACAGGGAGGCGGGAAAAACTGTTTTTT. This encodes CASSSQTGRREKLFF. This chain links TRBV28 with TRBJ1-4; 7 positions agree with TRBD1. Germline loops: CDR1 MDHEN, CDR2 SYDVKM. The CDR3 has 15 residues. J gave up 8 bases and V 4 bases, and 10 bases lay outside the gene matches.

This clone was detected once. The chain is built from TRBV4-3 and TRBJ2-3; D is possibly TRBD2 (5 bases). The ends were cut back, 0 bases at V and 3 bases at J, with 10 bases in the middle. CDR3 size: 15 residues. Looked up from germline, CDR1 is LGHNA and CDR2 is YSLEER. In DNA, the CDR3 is TGCGCCAGCAGCCAAGAGGGTTCGGGGACAGATACGCAGTATTTT. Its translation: CASSQEGSGTDTQYF.

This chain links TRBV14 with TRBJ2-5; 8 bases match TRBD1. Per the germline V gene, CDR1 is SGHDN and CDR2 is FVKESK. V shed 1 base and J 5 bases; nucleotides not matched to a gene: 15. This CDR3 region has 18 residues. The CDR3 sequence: CASSQGQGKPPFGETQYF. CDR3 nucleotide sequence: TGTGCCAGCAGCCAAGGACAGGGGAAACCCCCTTTTGGTGAGACCCAGTACTTC. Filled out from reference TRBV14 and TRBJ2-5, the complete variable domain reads EAGVTQFPSHSVIEKGQTVTLRCDPISGHDNLYWYRRVMGKEIKFLLHFVKESKQDESGMPNNRFLAERTGGTYSTLKVQPAELEDSGVYFCASSQGQGKPPFGETQYFGPGTRLLVL.

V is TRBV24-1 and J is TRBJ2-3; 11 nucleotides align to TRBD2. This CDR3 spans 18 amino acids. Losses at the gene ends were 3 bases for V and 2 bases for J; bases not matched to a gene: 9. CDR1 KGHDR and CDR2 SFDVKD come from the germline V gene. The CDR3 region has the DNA TGTGCCACCAGTGATGGGGGACTAGCGGTCTGGGACACAGATACGCAGTATTTT. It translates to CATSDGGLAVWDTDTQYF.

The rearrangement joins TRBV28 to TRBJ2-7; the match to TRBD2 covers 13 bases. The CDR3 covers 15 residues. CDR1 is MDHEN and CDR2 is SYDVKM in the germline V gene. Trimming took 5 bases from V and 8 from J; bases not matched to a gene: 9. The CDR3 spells CASSGGLAGVVKQYF. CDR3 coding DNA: TGTGCCAGCAGTGGAGGACTAGCGGGAGTTGTGAAGCAGTACTTC.

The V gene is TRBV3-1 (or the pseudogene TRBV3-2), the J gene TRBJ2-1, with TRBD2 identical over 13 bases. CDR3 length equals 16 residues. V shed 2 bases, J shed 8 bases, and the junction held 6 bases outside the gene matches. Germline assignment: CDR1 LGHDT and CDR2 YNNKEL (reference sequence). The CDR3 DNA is TGTGCCAGCAGCCAATGTAGGACTAGCGGGAGCGATGAGCAGTTCTTC. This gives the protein CASSQCRTSGSDEQFF.

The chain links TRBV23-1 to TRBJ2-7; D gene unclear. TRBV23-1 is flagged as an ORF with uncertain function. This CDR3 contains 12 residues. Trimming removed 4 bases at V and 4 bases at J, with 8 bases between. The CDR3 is CASSPHSYEQYF. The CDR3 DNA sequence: TGCGCCAGCAGTCCGCACAGTTACGAGCAGTACTTC.

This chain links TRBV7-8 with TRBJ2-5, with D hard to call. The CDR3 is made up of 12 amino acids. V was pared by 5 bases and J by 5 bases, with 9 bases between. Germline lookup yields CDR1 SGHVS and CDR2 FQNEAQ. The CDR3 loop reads CASSPVFETQYF. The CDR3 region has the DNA TGTGCCAGCAGCCCAGTATTCGAGACCCAGTACTTC. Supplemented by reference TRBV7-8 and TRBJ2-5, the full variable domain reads GAGVSQSPRYKVAKRGQDVALRCDPISGHVSLFWYQQALGQGPEFLTYFQNEAQLDKSGLPSDRFFAERPEGSVSTLKIQRTQQEDSAVYLCASSPVFETQYFGPGTRLLVL.

The chain's CDR3 is CASSPGASGTEAFF. The CDR3 bases are TGTGCCAGCTCACCAGGGGCCTCGGGTACTGAAGCTTTCTTT. This sequence joins TRBV18 and TRBJ1-1; D perhaps matches TRBD1 (5 bases). Germline V gene lookup returns CDR1 KGHSH and CDR2 LQKENI. V was trimmed by 2 bases and J by 5 bases, leaving 12 bases between them. The CDR3 extends over 14 amino acids.

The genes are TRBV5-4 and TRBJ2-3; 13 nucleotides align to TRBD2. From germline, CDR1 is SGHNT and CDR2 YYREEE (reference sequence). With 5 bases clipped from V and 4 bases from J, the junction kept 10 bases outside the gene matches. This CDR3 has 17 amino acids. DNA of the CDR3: TGTGCCAGCAGTCCCGGGACTAGCGGGATTGTAGCAGATACGCAGTATTTT. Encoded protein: CASSPGTSGIVADTQYF. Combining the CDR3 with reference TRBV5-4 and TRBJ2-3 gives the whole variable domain ETGVTQSPTHLIKTRGQQVTLRCSSQSGHNTVSWYQQALGQGPQFIFQYYREEENGRGNFPPRFSGLQFPNYSSELNVNALELDDSALYLCASSPGTSGIVADTQYFGPGTRLTVL.

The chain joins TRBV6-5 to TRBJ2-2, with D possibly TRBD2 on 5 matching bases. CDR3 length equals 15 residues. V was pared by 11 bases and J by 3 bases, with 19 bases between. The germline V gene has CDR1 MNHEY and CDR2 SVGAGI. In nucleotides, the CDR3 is TGTGCCGGTACACCGGGAATGGCCTACACCGGGGAGCTGTTTTTT. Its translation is CAGTPGMAYTGELFF.